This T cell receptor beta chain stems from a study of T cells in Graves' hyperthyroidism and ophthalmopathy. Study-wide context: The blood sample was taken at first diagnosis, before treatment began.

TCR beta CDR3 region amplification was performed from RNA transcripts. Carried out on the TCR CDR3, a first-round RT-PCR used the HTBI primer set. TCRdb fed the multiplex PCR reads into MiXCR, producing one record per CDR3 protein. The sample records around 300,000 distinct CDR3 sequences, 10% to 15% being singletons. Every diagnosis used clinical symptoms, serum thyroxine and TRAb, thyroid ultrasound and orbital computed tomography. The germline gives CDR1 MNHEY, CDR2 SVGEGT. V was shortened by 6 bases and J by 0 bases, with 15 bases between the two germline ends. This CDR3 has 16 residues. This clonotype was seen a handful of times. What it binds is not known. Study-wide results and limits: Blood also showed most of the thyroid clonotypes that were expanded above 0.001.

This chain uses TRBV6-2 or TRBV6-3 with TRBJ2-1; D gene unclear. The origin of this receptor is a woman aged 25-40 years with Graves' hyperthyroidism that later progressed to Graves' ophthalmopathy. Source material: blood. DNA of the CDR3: TGTGCCAGCAGCTCCCCCCCGCGGCACTCCTACAATGAGCAGTTCTTC. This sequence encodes CASSSPPRHSYNEQFF.